This T cell receptor beta chain was profiled in a study of blood T cell repertoires in COVID-19. Authors' data handling: For nucleated cells, counts were estimated from reference gene primer amplification. Sequenced by immunoSEQ multiplex PCR; TCRdb stores in-frame clones only, minus some. V, J and clone size derive from that table, while D and trimming were established from the DNA sequence. The repertoire holds 250,000 to 350,000 clones, with about 90% as singletons. CDR3 length equals 15 residues. The V gene's germline CDR1 is GTSNPN and CDR2 SVGIG (reference sequence). J was trimmed by 7 bases and V by 0 bases; bases with no gene match: 6.

The sequence derives from a woman between 50 and 59 years old who had been exposed to COVID-19. The J gene is TRBJ1-6, the V gene TRBV30; 7 bases are shared with TRBD1. Sequenced input: PBMCs or T cells enriched from blood (not recorded which). CDR3 loop: CAWSVTAGGNSPLHF. CDR3 in DNA: TGTGCCTGGAGTGTAACGGCAGGGGGAAATTCACCCCTCCACTTT. Full variable domain (remainder filled in from reference TRBV30 and TRBJ1-6): SQTIHQWPATLVQPVGSPLSLECTVEGTSNPNLYWYRQAAGRGLQLLFYSVGIGQISSEVPQNLSASRPQDRQFILSSKKLLLSDSGFYLCAWSVTAGGNSPLHFGNGTRLTVT.